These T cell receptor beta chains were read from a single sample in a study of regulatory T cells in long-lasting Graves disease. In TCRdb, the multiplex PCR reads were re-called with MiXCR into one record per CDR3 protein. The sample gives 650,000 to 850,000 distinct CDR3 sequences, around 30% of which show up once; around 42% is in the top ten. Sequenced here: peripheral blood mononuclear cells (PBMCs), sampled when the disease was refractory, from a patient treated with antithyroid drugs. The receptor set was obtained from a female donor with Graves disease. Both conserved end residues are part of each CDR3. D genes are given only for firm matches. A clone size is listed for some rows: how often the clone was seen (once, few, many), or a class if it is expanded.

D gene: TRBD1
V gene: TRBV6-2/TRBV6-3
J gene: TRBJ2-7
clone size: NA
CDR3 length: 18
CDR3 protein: CANSYPLGQGQGVGEQYF
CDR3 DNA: TGTGCCAACAGTTACCCACTCGGACAGGGACAGGGCGTTGGGGAGCAGTACTTC

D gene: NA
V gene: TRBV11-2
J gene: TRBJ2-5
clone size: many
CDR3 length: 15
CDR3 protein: CASSSDSMYQETQYF
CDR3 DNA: TGTGCCAGCAGCTCCGACTCTATGTACCAAGAGACCCAGTACTTC

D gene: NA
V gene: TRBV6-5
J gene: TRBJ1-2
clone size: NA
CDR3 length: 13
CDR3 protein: CASSYILTEGYTF
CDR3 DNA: TGTGCCAGCAGTTACATCTTAACGGAGGGCTACACCTTC

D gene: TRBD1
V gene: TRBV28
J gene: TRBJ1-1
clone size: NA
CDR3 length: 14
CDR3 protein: CASSTGQGRPEAFF
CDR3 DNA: TGTGCCAGCAGTACCGGACAGGGGAGGCCTGAAGCCTTCTTT

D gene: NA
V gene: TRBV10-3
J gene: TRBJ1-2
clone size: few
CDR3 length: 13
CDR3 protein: CAISEAAGHGYTF
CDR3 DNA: TGTGCCATCAGTGAAGCGGCAGGTCATGGCTACACCTTC

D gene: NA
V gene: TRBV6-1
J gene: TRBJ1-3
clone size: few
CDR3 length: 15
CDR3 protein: CASSSPDHTGNTIYF
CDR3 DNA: TGTGCCAGCAGTAGTCCAGACCACACGGGAAACACCATATATTTT

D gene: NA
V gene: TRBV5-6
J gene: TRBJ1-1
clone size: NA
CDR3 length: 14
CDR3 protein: CASSRGSGITEAFF
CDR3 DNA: TGTGCCAGCAGCCGGGGCTCAGGGATCACTGAAGCTTTCTTT

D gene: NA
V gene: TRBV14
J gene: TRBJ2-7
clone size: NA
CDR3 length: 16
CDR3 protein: CASSQDFSDGDYEQYF
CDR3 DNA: TGTGCCAGCAGCCAAGATTTCTCGGACGGAGACTACGAGCAGTACTTC

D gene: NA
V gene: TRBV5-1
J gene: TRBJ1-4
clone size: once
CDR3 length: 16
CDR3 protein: CASSQVELTTNEKLFF
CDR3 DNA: TGCGCCAGCAGCCAAGTGGAGTTGACAACTAATGAAAAACTGTTTTTT

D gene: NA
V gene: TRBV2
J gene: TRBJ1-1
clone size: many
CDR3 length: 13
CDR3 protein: CARQVVSNTEAFF
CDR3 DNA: TGTGCCAGACAAGTTGTATCGAACACTGAAGCTTTCTTT

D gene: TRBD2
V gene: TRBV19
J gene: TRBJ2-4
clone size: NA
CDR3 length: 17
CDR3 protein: CASSYVEGGSLKNIQYF
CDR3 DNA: TGTGCCAGTAGTTACGTTGAGGGAGGGAGCCTAAAAAACATTCAGTACTTC

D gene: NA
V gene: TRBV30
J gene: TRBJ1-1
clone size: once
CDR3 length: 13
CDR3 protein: CASWTETNTEAFF
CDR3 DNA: TGTGCCTCATGGACAGAGACTAACACTGAAGCTTTCTTT

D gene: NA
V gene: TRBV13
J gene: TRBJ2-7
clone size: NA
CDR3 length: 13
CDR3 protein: CASSSLSGYEQYF
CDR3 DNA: TGTGCCAGCAGCTCACTCAGCGGCTACGAGCAGTACTTC

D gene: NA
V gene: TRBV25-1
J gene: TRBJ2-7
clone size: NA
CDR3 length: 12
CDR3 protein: CASSSQRGEQYF
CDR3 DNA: TGTGCCAGCAGTTCCCAGAGGGGAGAGCAGTACTTC

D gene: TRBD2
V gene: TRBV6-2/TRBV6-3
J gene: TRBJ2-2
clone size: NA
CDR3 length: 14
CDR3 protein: CASSSGLENGELFF
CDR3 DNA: TGTGCCAGCAGTTCGGGACTAGAAAACGGGGAGCTGTTTTTT

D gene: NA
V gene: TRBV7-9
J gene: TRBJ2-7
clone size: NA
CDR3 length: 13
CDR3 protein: CASSFRNTYEQYF
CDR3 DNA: TGTGCCAGCAGCTTCAGGAACACCTACGAGCAGTACTTC

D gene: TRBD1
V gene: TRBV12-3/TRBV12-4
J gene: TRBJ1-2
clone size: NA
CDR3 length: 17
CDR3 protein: CASSLDQDRARNYGYTF
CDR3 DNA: TGTGCCAGCAGTTTAGATCAGGACAGGGCTCGAAACTATGGCTACACCTTC

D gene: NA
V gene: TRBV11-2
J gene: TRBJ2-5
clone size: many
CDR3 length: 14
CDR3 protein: CASSSPPAGETQYF
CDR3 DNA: TGTGCCAGCAGCTCCCCTCCCGCGGGGGAGACCCAGTACTTC

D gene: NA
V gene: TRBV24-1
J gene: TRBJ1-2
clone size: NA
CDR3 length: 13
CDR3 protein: CATKEKGSYGYTF
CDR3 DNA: TGTGCCACCAAGGAGAAGGGTTCCTATGGCTACACCTTC

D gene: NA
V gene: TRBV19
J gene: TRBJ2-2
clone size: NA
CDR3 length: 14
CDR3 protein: CASSKAGNTGELFF
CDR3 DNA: TGTGCCAGTAGTAAGGCAGGGAACACCGGGGAGCTGTTTTTT

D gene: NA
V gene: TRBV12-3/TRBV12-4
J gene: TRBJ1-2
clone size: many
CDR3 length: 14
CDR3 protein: CASSPGLTNYGYTF
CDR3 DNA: TGTGCCAGCAGCCCGGGACTGACGAACTATGGCTACACCTTC

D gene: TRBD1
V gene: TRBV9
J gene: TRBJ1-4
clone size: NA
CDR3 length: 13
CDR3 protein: CASSVGQAEKLFF
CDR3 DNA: TGTGCCAGCAGCGTCGGACAGGCCGAAAAACTGTTTTTT

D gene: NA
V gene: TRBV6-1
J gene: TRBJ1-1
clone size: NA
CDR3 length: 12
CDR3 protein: CASSRSGIVAFF
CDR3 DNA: TGTGCCAGCAGTCGTTCAGGGATTGTAGCTTTCTTT

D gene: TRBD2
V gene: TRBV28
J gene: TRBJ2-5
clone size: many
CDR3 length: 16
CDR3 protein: CASSPRGLANQETQYF
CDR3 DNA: TGTGCCAGCAGTCCCAGGGGACTAGCGAATCAAGAGACCCAGTACTTC

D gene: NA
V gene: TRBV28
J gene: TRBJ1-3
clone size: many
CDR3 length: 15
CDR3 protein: CASSPWKGSGNTIYF
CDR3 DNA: TGTGCCAGCAGTCCTTGGAAAGGCTCTGGAAACACCATATATTTT

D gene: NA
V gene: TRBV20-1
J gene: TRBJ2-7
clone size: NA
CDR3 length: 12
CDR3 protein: CSARGWSDEQYF
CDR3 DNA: TGCAGTGCTAGAGGATGGAGTGACGAGCAGTACTTC

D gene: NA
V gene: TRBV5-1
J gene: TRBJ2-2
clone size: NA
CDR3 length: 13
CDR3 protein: CAINVDYTGELFF
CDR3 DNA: TGCGCCATCAACGTGGATTATACCGGGGAGCTGTTTTTT

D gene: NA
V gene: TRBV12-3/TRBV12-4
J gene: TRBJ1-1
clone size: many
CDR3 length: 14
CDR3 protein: CASSPETGNTEAFF
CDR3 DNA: TGTGCCAGCAGCCCTGAGACAGGGAACACTGAAGCTTTCTTT

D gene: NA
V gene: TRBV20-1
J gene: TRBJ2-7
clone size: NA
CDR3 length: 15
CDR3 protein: CSANSGTSTYYEQYF
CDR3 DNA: TGCAGTGCTAATTCCGGGACAAGTACTTACTACGAGCAGTACTTC

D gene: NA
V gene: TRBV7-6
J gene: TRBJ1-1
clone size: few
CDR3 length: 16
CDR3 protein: CASSLEAGGENTEAFF
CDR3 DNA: TGTGCCAGCAGCTTAGAGGCGGGGGGGGAGAACACTGAAGCTTTCTTT

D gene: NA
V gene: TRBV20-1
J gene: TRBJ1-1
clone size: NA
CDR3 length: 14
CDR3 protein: CSAREGNWNTEAFF
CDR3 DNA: TGCAGTGCTAGAGAAGGAAACTGGAACACTGAAGCTTTCTTT

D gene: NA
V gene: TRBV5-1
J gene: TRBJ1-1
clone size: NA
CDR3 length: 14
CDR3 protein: CASSFYSVNTEAFF
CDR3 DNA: TGCGCCAGCAGCTTTTATTCAGTGAACACTGAAGCTTTCTTT

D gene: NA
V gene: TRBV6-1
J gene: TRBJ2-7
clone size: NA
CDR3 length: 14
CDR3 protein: CASRGSTRSYEQYF
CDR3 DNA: TGTGCCAGCAGGGGGTCCACTCGTTCCTACGAGCAGTACTTC

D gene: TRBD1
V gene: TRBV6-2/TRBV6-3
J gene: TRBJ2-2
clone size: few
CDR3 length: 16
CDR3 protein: CASTRDRGRVTGELFF
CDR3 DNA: TGTGCCAGCACCCGGGACAGGGGGCGCGTCACCGGGGAGCTGTTTTTT

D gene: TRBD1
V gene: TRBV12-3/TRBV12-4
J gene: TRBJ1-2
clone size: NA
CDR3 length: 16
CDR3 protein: CASSRGQASPNYGYTF
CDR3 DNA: TGTGCCAGCAGTCGCGGACAGGCCTCCCCCAACTATGGCTACACCTTC

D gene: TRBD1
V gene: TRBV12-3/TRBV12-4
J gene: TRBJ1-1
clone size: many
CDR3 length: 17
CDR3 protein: CASSLATTGGRYTEAFF
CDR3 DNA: TGTGCCAGCAGTTTAGCTACGACAGGGGGAAGATACACTGAAGCTTTCTTT

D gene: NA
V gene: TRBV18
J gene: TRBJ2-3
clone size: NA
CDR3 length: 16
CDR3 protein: CASSSRTDASTDTQYF
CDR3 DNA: TGTGCCAGCTCATCCCGGACAGATGCTAGCACAGATACGCAGTATTTT

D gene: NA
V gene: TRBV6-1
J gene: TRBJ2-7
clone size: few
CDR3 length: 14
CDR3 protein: CASQRSGSTYEQYF
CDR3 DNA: TGTGCCAGCCAACGAAGCGGGTCTACCTACGAGCAGTACTTC

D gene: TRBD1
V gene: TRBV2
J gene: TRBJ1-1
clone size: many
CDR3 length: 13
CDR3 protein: CASIQGVGTEAFF
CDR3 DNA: TGTGCCAGCATACAGGGGGTGGGCACTGAAGCTTTCTTT

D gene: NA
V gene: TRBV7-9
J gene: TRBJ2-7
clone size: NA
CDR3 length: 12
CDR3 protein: CAGQGSSYEQYF
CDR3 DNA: TGTGCAGGGCAGGGGAGTTCCTACGAGCAGTACTTC

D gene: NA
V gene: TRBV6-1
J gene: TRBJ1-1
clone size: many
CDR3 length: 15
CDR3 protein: CASSVTATKNTEAFF
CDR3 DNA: TGTGCCAGCAGCGTCACTGCCACGAAGAACACTGAAGCTTTCTTT

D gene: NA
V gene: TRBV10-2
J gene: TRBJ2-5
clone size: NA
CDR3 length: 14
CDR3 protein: CASSERGLKETQYF
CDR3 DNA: TGCGCCAGCAGTGAGAGGGGACTCAAAGAGACCCAGTACTTC

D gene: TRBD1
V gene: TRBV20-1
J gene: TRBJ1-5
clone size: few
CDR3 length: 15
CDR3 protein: CSAPGTGRVDQPQHF
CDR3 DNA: TGCAGTGCCCCGGGGACAGGCCGGGTGGATCAGCCCCAGCATTTT

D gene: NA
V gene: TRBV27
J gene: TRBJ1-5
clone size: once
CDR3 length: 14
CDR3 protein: CASRRRNSNQPQHF
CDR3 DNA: TGTGCCAGCAGGAGACGGAATAGCAATCAGCCCCAGCATTTT

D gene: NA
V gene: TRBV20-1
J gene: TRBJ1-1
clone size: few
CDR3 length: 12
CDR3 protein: CSATTGNTEAFF
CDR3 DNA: TGCAGTGCTACGACAGGGAACACTGAAGCTTTCTTT

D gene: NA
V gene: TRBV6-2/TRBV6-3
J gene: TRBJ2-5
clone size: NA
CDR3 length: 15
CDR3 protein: CASSYGGGPQETQYF
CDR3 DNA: TGTGCCAGCAGTTACGGGGGAGGCCCCCAAGAGACCCAGTACTTC

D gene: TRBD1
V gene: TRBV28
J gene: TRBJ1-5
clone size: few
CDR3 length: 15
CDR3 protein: CASTPQTGQNQPQHF
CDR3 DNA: TGTGCCAGCACGCCCCAGACAGGGCAAAATCAGCCCCAGCATTTT

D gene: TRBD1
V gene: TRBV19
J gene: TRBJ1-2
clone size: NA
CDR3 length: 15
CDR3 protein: CASSATGTGIYGYTF
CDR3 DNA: TGTGCCAGTAGTGCAACCGGGACAGGCATTTATGGCTACACCTTC

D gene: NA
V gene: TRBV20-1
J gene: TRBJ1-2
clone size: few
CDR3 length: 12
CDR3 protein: CSARWQVEGYTF
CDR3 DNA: TGCAGTGCTAGGTGGCAAGTAGAGGGCTACACCTTC

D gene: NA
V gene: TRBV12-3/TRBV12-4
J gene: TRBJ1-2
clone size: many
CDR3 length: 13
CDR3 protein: CASSLLADYGYTF
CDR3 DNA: TGTGCCAGCAGTTTACTCGCGGACTATGGCTACACCTTC

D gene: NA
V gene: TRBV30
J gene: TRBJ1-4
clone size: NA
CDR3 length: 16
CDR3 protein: CAWSVQLDGGNEKLFF
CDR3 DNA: TGTGCCTGGAGTGTTCAGTTGGACGGGGGTAATGAAAAACTGTTTTTT

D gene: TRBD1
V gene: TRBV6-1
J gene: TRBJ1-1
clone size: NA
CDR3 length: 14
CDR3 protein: CASREGQQNTEAFF
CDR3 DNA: TGTGCCAGCAGGGAGGGACAGCAGAACACTGAAGCTTTCTTT

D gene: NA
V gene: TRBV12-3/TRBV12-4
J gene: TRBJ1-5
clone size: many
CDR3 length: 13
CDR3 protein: CASSLGWHQPQHF
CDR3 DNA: TGTGCCAGCAGTCTAGGGTGGCATCAGCCCCAGCATTTT

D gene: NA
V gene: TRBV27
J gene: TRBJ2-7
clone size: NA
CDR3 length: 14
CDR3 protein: CASSLWPASYEQYF
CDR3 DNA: TGTGCCAGCAGTTTATGGCCAGCTTCCTACGAGCAGTACTTC

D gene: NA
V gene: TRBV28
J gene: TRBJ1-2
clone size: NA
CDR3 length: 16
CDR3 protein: CASSPTGYKSKYGHTF
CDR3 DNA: TGTGCCAGCAGTCCCACAGGATATAAATCTAAGTATGGCCACACCTTC

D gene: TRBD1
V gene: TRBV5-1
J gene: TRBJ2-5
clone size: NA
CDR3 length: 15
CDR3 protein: CASSLGQGARKTQYF
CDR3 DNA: TGCGCCAGCAGCTTGGGACAGGGGGCGAGGAAGACCCAGTACTTC